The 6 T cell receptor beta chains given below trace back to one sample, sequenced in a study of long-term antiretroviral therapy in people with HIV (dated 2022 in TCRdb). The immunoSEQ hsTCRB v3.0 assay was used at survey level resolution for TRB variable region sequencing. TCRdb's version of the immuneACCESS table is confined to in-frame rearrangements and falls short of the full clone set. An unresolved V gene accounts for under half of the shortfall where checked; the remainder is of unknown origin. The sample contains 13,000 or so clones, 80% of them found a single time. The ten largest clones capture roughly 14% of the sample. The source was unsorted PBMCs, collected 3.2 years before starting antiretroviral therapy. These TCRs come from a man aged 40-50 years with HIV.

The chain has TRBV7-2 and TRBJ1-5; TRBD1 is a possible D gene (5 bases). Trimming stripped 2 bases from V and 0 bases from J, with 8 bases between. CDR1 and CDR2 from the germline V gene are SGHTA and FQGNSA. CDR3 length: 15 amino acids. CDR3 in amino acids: CASSLYQGSNQPQHF. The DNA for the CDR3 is TGTGCCAGCAGCTTATATCAGGGTAGCAATCAGCCCCAGCATTTT.

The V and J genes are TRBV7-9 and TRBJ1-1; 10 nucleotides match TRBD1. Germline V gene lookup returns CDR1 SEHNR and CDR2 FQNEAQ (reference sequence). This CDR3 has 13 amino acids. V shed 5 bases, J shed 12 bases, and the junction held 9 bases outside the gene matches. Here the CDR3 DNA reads TGTGCCAGCAGCCTCGTGACAGGGGGCGGAACTTTCTTT. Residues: CASSLVTGGGTFF.

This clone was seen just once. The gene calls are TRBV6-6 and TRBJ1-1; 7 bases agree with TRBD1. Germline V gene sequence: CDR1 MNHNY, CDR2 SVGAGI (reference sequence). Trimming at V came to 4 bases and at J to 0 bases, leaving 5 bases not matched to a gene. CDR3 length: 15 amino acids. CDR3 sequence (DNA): TGTGCCAGCAGTTTACCGGGACAGATGAACACTGAAGCTTTCTTT. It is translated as CASSLPGQMNTEAFF.

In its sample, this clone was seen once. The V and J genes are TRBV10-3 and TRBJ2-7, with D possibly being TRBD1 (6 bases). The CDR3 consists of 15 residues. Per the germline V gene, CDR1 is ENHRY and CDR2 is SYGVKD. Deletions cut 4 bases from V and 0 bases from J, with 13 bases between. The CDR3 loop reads CAISGGQGISYEQYF. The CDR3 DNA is TGTGCCATCAGTGGAGGGCAGGGGATCTCCTACGAGCAGTACTTC.

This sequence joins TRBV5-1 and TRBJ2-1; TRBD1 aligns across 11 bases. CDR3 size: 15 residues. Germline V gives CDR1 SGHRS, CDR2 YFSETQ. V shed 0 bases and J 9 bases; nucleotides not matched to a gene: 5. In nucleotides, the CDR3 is TGCGCCAGCAGCTTGGGGGGACAGGGGGTTGGTGAGCAGTTCTTC. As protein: CASSLGGQGVGEQFF.

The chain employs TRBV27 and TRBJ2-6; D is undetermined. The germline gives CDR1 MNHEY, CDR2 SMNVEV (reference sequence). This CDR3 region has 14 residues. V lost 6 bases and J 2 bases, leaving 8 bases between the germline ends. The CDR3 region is CASRTRAGANVLTF. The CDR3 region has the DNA TGTGCCAGCAGGACTCGAGCTGGGGCCAACGTCCTGACTTTC.